This TCR beta chain came from a study of early T cells in non-severe SARS-CoV-2 infection. Study summary: Sequenced bulk RNA came from whole blood that was unsorted, and chains were unpaired.

Study results and caveats: There was a bias toward anti-spike CD8 responses in VDJdb matching, which missed private and CD4 specificities.

After removal of 2 bases from V and 5 bases from J, the junction contained 12 bases not matched to a gene. Per the germline V gene, CDR1 is KGHSH and CDR2 is LQKENI. The CDR3 contains 17 residues. With respect to this clonotype: Its antigen is unidentified.

Unique molecular identifiers were attached to individual cDNA molecules. TCRdb re-derived calls from the 5' RACE reads in MiXCR, one entry per CDR3 protein. Found here are tens of thousands of distinct CDR3 sequences, 9.4% of them singletons; the top ten hold approximately 5.3%. The J gene is TRBJ2-5, the V gene TRBV18; 9 bases map to TRBD2. The source material was whole blood, sampled at baseline. This receptor was identified in an adult who was a healthcare worker with PCR-confirmed SARS-CoV-2 infection or an uninfected control (not recorded which). The CDR3 DNA follows: TGTGCCAGCTCACCATATCTGTCAGGACTAGCGATTGAGACCCAGTACTTC. It yields the protein CASSPYLSGLAIETQYF.